This T cell receptor beta chain was recovered during a study of T cells expressing NK-cell markers. TCRdb re-called the 5' RACE reads and shows each CDR3 protein once, DNA omitted. This sample's clone table lists approximately 440,000 distinct CDR3 sequences. Germline V gene sequence: CDR1 SGHVS, CDR2 FNYEAQ. This CDR3 has 14 amino acids. This chain uses TRBV7-6 with TRBJ2-7. The specimen was blood T cells: a sorted CD56 or NKG2C T cell subset, CD4+ or CD8+ T cells, or bulk PBMC T cells (not recorded which). This TCR was recovered from a woman aged 45 to 65 in good health. The CDR3 spells CASSFGGGVYEQYF.